The 29 T cell receptor beta chains presented below share a single source sample, sequenced in a study of radiation and T cells in renal cell carcinoma. This table comes from immunoSEQ multiplex PCR, and its TCRdb copy is limited to in-frame clones, with some not included. The sample consists of 120,000 to 150,000 clones, about 88% of them appearing once. The time point here: blood 4 weeks post-SBRT, at nephrectomy. Treatment in this sample: 15 Gy SBRT to primary tumor, nephrectomy 4 weeks later. This material consisted of blood, taken from a patient whose treatment included radiotherapy and nephrectomy. The receptors originated from a woman aged 45-65 years with renal cell carcinoma.

The CDR3 here is CASTMQQNTEAFF. The CDR3 DNA follows: TGTGCCAGCACTATGCAACAGAACACTGAAGCTTTCTTT. This chain links TRBV2 with TRBJ1-1; D unresolved. V lost 7 bases, J lost 1 base, and 10 bases lay in between. There are 13 residues in the CDR3. Germline V gene sequence: CDR1 SNHLY, CDR2 FYNNEI. Supplemented by reference TRBV2 and TRBJ1-1, the full variable domain reads EPEVTQTPSHQVTQMGQEVILRCVPISNHLYFYWYRQILGQKVEFLVSFYNNEISEKSEIFDDQFSVERPDGSNFTLKIRSTKLEDSAMYFCASTMQQNTEAFFGQGTRLTVV.

This clone was detected only a few times. The chain uses TRBV2 and TRBJ1-2; the D gene is possibly TRBD1 (6 bases). The V end lost 7 bases, the J end lost 0 bases, and 18 bases lay between the germline ends. The CDR3 length is 16 residues. CDR1 and CDR2 (germline): SNHLY, FYNNEI. As DNA, the CDR3 is TGTGCCAGCATCCAGGACAGAGGATACGCTAACTATGGCTACACCTTC. Amino acid sequence: CASIQDRGYANYGYTF.

The rearrangement links TRBV28 to TRBJ2-5, with 9 bases fitting TRBD2. J lost 6 bases, V lost 5 bases, and 7 bases had no gene match. The CDR3 covers 14 residues. Germline CDR1 is MDHEN and CDR2 is SYDVKM. CDR3 DNA: TGTGCCAGCAGTCTCAGCGGACTAGCGAAGACCCAGTACTTC. Translation: CASSLSGLAKTQYF.

This clone was counted a few times. The gene calls are TRBV5-6 and TRBJ1-1, with a possible D match to TRBD1 (5 bases). V shed 2 bases and J shed 1 base, with 9 bases lying between them. Germline values: CDR1 SGHDT, CDR2 YYEEEE. The CDR3 covers 14 residues. The CDR3 sequence is CASSFKGENTEAFF. DNA of the CDR3: TGTGCCAGCAGCTTCAAAGGGGAGAACACTGAAGCTTTCTTT.

This clone was observed a handful of times. This rearrangement joins TRBV7-2 to TRBJ1-1, with D unresolved. Trimming cost V 1 base and J 2 bases, with 8 bases left between them. Germline CDR1 is SGHTA and CDR2 is FQGNSA. The CDR3 consists of 14 residues. The CDR3 region is CASSLDTGNTEAFF. The CDR3 nucleotides read TGTGCCAGCAGCTTAGATACCGGCAACACTGAAGCTTTCTTT.

V usage is TRBV4-2 and J usage is TRBJ1-1, with D possibly matching TRBD1 (5 bases). CDR3 size: 15 residues. V was shortened by 0 bases and J by 6 bases, with 14 bases between the two germline ends. CDR1 LGHNA and CDR2 YNFKEQ come from the germline V gene. DNA for the CDR3: TGTGCCAGCAGCCAAGATCTGGGGGAAGGCTCTGAAGCTTTCTTT. It codes for CASSQDLGEGSEAFF.

The sample holds a few counts of this clone. The chain uses TRBV19 and TRBJ1-1, with D maybe TRBD1 (6 bases). Trimming cost V 5 bases and J 4 bases, with 8 bases left between them. CDR1 is LNHDA and CDR2 is SQIVND in the germline V gene (reference sequence). The CDR3 extends over 12 amino acids. The CDR3 region is CASSWGATEAFF. The CDR3 DNA is TGTGCCAGTAGTTGGGGGGCCACTGAAGCTTTCTTT. The full variable domain, its missing parts supplied by reference TRBV19 and TRBJ1-1, is DGGITQSPKYLFRKEGQNVTLSCEQNLNHDAMYWYRQDPGQGLRLIYYSQIVNDFQKGDIAEGYSVSREKKESFPLTVTSAQKNPTAFYLCASSWGATEAFFGQGTRLTVV.

This chain uses TRBV18 with TRBJ2-7; D remains ambiguous. CDR3 size: 14 residues. Germline V gene data show CDR1 as KGHSH and CDR2 as LQKENI. The V and J ends lost 3 bases and 6 bases respectively, with 15 bases between them. CDR3 in DNA: TGTGCCAGCTCACCCGTTTATGGGTCGGGCGAGCAGTACTTC. Protein: CASSPVYGSGEQYF.

The chain employs TRBV7-2 and TRBJ1-2; 8 bases agree with TRBD1. This CDR3 spans 15 amino acids. CDR1 and CDR2 (germline): SGHTA, FQGNSA. V shed 1 base, J shed 4 bases, and the junction held 5 bases outside the gene matches. The CDR3 loop reads CASSLGVGQGYGYTF. As DNA, the CDR3 is TGTGCCAGCAGCTTAGGGGTCGGACAGGGCTATGGCTACACCTTC.

This clone was detected ten times or more. This chain joins TRBV6-5 and TRBJ1-1; D unresolved. Germline V gene sequence: CDR1 MNHEY, CDR2 SVGAGI. The CDR3 has 13 residues. V was clipped by 5 bases and J by 3 bases, with 10 bases between them. CDR3 in DNA: TGTGCCAGCAGTCCTGGGATCGACACTGAAGCTTTCTTT. This encodes CASSPGIDTEAFF.

This chain connects TRBV5-6 to TRBJ1-6, with TRBD1 identical over 11 bases. CDR3 length: 15 amino acids. The junction had 11 bases not matched to a gene; V was cut back by 4 bases and J by 14 bases. Germline V CDR1 and CDR2: SGHDT, YYEEEE. The CDR3 coding sequence is TGTGCCAGCAGCCGACCCCCGGGACAGGGGGACGCCCTCCACTTT. Protein: CASSRPPGQGDALHF.

The rearrangement links TRBV5-1 to TRBJ2-7; TRBD1 matches 8 bases. Germline V lookup: CDR1 SGHRS, CDR2 YFSETQ. V dropped 2 bases and J dropped 2; count of bases not matched to a gene: 3. The CDR3 extends over 14 amino acids. The CDR3 loop is CASSFGQGTYEQYF. As DNA, the CDR3 is TGCGCCAGCAGCTTCGGACAGGGAACCTACGAGCAGTACTTC.

The genes are TRBV2 and TRBJ1-1, with no clear D. Germline CDR1 SNHLY, CDR2 FYNNEI. Deletions cut 3 bases from V and 5 bases from J, with 13 bases between. This CDR3 region has 14 residues. In nucleotides, the CDR3 is TGTGCCAGCAGTGAGGGAGGAATGGGTACTGAAGCTTTCTTT. It is translated as CASSEGGMGTEAFF.

The gene calls are TRBV7-2 and TRBJ2-7; TRBD1 aligns across 8 bases. CDR1 SGHTA and CDR2 FQGNSA come from the germline V gene. V gave up 2 bases and J gave up 4 bases; unmatched junction bases: 4. This CDR3 contains 14 residues. The CDR3 sequence is CASSLTGGIYEQYF. In nucleotides, the CDR3 is TGTGCCAGCAGCTTAACAGGGGGGATTTACGAGCAGTACTTC.

In its sample, this clone was seen a few times. V gene TRBV6-5 combines with J gene TRBJ1-6, with D possibly TRBD1 on 6 matching bases. The V gene's germline CDR1 is MNHEY and CDR2 SVGAGI. Trimming removed 4 bases from V and 6 bases from J, with 16 bases in between. The CDR3 spans 16 residues. DNA of the CDR3: TGTGCCAGCAGTTGGGCTGGTGGCAGGGGTAATTCACCCCTCCACTTT. As protein: CASSWAGGRGNSPLHF.

The V and J genes are TRBV29-1 and TRBJ2-1; D is unresolved. Trimming stripped 8 bases from V and 0 bases from J, with 5 bases between. The CDR3 totals 11 residues. Looked up from germline, CDR1 is SQVTM and CDR2 is ANQGSEA. The CDR3 region has the DNA TGCAGCCCCGTCTCCTACAATGAGCAGTTCTTC. It yields the protein CSPVSYNEQFF.

The sample holds a few counts of this clone. The V and J genes are TRBV4-1 and TRBJ1-1, with TRBD1 as a possible D gene (5 bases). Trimming took off 2 bases at V and 3 bases at J, with 13 bases between the two ends. The CDR3 covers 15 residues. Per germline, CDR1 MGHRA and CDR2 YSYEKL. CDR3 amino acids: CASSQTPSRDTEAFF. The CDR3 DNA reads as TGCGCCAGCAGCCAAACCCCTTCCAGGGACACTGAAGCTTTCTTT.

This rearrangement joins TRBV4-1 to TRBJ1-1, with 8 bases aligning to TRBD1. The CDR3 contains 16 residues. V lost 4 bases, J lost 1 base, and 8 bases stayed unmatched. The germline V gene has CDR1 MGHRA and CDR2 YSYEKL. As DNA, the CDR3 is TGCGCCAGCAGCCCATCTTCGGACAGGGCGAACACTGAAGCTTTCTTT. This translates into CASSPSSDRANTEAFF.

The chain couples TRBV5-1 to TRBJ1-1, with 7 positions matching TRBD1. Germline-derived CDR1 and CDR2 are SGHRS and YFSETQ. There are 14 residues in the CDR3. V was pared by 0 bases and J by 1 base, with 0 bases of the junction left unmatched. CDR3 DNA sequence: TGCGCCAGCAGCTTGGAGGGGGCGAACACTGAAGCTTTCTTT. Its translation is CASSLEGANTEAFF.

As regards this clone: The same CDR3 also results from other DNA sequences found in this sample. The chain uses TRBV9 and TRBJ1-2; D gene uncertain. CDR3 length: 11 amino acids. Germline lookup yields CDR1 SGDLS and CDR2 YYNGEE. The germline V and J ends were trimmed by 3 bases and 3 bases, with 3 bases remaining between them. The CDR3 loop is CASSGDYGYTF. For the CDR3, the DNA is TGTGCCAGCAGCGGGGACTATGGCTACACCTTC.

This clone was detected once. The chain combines TRBV6-1 with TRBJ2-7; 9 bases are shared with TRBD1. Unmatched junction bases numbered 4, after V lost 6 bases and J lost 13 bases. This CDR3 comprises 10 residues. Germline V gene data show CDR1 as MNHNS and CDR2 as SASEGT. The CDR3 bases are TGTGCCAGCAGACACAGGGGGCTTTACTTC. Translation gives CASRHRGLYF.

The chain employs TRBV7-2 and TRBJ2-1; TRBD2 matches at 7 bases. Germline V gene sequence: CDR1 SGHTA, CDR2 FQGNSA. CDR3 length: 17 amino acids. V shed 5 bases, J shed 4 bases, and the junction held 14 bases outside the gene matches. The CDR3 spells CASSPPVGAGEYNEQFF. The CDR3 DNA is TGTGCCAGCAGCCCACCTGTTGGGGCGGGAGAGTACAATGAGCAGTTCTTC.

The chain couples TRBV12-5 to TRBJ2-7, with 8 bases identical to TRBD1. The V segment lost 5 bases and the J segment 3 bases; nucleotides outside the gene matches: 3. Per the germline V gene, CDR1 is LGHNT and CDR2 is FRNRAP. The CDR3 covers 13 residues. The CDR3 here is CASGHGQGYEQYF. CDR3 coding DNA: TGTGCTAGTGGTCACGGACAGGGCTACGAGCAGTACTTC.

This clone has a handful of counts. The V call is TRBV28, the J call TRBJ1-5; D remains unclear. Germline V gene data show CDR1 as MDHEN and CDR2 as SYDVKM. V was pared by 6 bases and J by 0 bases, with 12 bases between. The CDR3 covers 15 residues. CDR3 bases: TGTGCCAGCAGCTCCCAAGATCATAGCAATCAGCCCCAGCATTTT. It codes for CASSSQDHSNQPQHF.

The V call is TRBV4-2, the J call TRBJ1-2, with a weak D call TRBD1 (5 bases). Trimming took 0 bases from V and 8 from J, leaving 13 bases between them. Germline V gives CDR1 LGHNA, CDR2 YNFKEQ. This CDR3 has 14 residues. CDR3 protein: CASSQDLGREGYTF. Written as DNA, the CDR3 is TGTGCCAGCAGCCAAGATTTAGGCAGGGAAGGCTACACCTTC.

The chain is built from TRBV5-1 and TRBJ2-5, with a weak D call TRBD2 (6 bases). The CDR3 length is 14 residues. CDR1 and CDR2 from the germline V gene are SGHRS and YFSETQ. Trimming removed 3 bases from V and 3 bases from J, with 12 bases in between. CDR3: CASSSPTGEETQYF. CDR3 bases: TGCGCCAGCAGCTCGCCAACGGGAGAAGAGACCCAGTACTTC.

Many counts were recorded for this clone. The chain couples TRBV6-5 to TRBJ1-2; TRBD1 matches at 7 bases. Germline values: CDR1 MNHEY, CDR2 SVGAGI. The CDR3 consists of 16 residues. With V trimmed by 0 bases and J by 4 bases, 8 bases remained unmatched. CDR3 amino acids: CASSYSTGIGSYGYTF. CDR3 sequence (DNA): TGTGCCAGCAGTTACTCGACAGGGATAGGGTCCTATGGCTACACCTTC.

The chain links TRBV28 to TRBJ2-7, with 7 positions matching TRBD1. The V gene end was trimmed by 6 bases and the J gene end by 3 bases; junction bases not matched to a gene: 8. CDR1 MDHEN and CDR2 SYDVKM come from the germline V gene. CDR3 length: 14 residues. This CDR3 reads CASRLDQGDYEQYF. The CDR3 coding sequence is TGTGCCAGCAGGCTCGATCAGGGGGACTACGAGCAGTACTTC.

The V call is TRBV9, the J call TRBJ2-6, with D uncertain. Germline V gene lookup returns CDR1 SGDLS and CDR2 YYNGEE. The CDR3 length is 16 residues. V was clipped by 3 bases and J by 0 bases, with 10 bases between them. CDR3 loop: CASSGYRSSGANVLTF. The CDR3 region has the DNA TGTGCCAGCAGCGGCTACAGAAGCTCTGGGGCCAACGTCCTGACTTTC.